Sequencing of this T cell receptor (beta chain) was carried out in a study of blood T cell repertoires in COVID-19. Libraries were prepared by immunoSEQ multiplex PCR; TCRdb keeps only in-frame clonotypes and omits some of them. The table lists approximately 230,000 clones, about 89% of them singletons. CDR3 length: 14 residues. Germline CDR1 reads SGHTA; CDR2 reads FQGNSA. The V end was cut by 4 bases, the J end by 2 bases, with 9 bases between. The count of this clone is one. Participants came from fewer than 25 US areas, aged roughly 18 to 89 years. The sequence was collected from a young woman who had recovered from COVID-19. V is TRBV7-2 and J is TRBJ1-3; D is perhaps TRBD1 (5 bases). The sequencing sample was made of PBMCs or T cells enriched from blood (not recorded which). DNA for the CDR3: TGTGCCAGCAGCTCCCAGGGTACTGGAAACACCATATATTTT. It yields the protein CASSSQGTGNTIYF.